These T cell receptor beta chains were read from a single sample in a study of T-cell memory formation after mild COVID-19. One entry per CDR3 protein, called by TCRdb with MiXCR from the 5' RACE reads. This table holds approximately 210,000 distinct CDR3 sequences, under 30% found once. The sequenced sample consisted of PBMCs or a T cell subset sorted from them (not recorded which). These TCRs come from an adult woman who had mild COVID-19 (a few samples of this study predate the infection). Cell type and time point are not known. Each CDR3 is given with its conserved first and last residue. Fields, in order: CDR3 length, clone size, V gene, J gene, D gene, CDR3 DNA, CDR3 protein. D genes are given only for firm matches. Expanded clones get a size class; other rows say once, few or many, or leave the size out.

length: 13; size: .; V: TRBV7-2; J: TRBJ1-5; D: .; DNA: TGTGCCAGCAGCACCTCACGGGTTCAGCCCCAGCATTTT; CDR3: CASSTSRVQPQHF
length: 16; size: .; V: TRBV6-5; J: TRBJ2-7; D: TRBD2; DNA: TGTGCCAGCAGAGTCGAGCGGGAGGGCCTTGGGTACGAGCAGTACTTC; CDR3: CASRVEREGLGYEQYF
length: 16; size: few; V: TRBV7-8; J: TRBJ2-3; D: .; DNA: TGTGCCAGCAGCTTAGATGGGGGGCTTGGAGTAGATACGCAGTATTTT; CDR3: CASSLDGGLGVDTQYF
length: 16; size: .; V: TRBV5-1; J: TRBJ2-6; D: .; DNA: TGCGCCAGCAGCTTGTGGCACGTCTCTGGGGCCAACGTCCTGACTTTC; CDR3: CASSLWHVSGANVLTF
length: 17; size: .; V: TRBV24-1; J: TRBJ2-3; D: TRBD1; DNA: TGTGCCACCAGTGCAACATCTGGACAGGGGAGGTTGGATACGCAGTATTTT; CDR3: CATSATSGQGRLDTQYF
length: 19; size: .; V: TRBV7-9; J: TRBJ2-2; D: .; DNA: TGTGCCAGCAGCTCCCGGCACCCCTGGGGCGGAATGAACACCGGGGAGCTGTTTTTT; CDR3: CASSSRHPWGGMNTGELFF
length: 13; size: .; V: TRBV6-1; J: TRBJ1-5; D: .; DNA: TGTGCCAGCAGTGTCAATGAGTGGCAGCCCCAGCATTTT; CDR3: CASSVNEWQPQHF
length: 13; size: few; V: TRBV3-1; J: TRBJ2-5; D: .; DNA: TGTGCCAGCAGCCAAGCCCGGAGAGAGACCCAGTACTTC; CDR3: CASSQARRETQYF
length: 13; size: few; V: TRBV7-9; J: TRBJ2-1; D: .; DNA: TGTGCCAGGGGCCGACTCGGGTACAATGAGCAGTTCTTC; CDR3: CARGRLGYNEQFF
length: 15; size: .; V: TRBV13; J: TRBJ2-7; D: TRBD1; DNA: TGTGCCAGCAGCTCCCGGGACAGGGGAATCTACGAGCAGTACTTC; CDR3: CASSSRDRGIYEQYF
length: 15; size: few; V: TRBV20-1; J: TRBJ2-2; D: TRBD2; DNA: TGCAGTGCTAGATCGCTAGCGGGAGACACCGGGGAGCTGTTTTTT; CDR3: CSARSLAGDTGELFF
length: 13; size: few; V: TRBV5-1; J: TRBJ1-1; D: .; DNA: TGCGCCAGCAGCTTGGAGGGGGGCGCGGGAGCTTTCTTT; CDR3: CASSLEGGAGAFF
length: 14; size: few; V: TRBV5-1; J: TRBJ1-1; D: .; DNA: TGCGCCAGCAGCTTGGCCTCTACCGTTAACGGCGCTTTCTTT; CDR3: CASSLASTVNGAFF
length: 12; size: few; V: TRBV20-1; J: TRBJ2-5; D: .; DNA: TGCAGTGCTAGCCAGGACCAAGAGACCCAGTACTTC; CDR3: CSASQDQETQYF
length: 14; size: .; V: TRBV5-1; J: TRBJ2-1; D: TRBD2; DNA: TGCGCCAGCACTCCCGGGACTACCTACAATGAGCAGTTCTTC; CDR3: CASTPGTTYNEQFF
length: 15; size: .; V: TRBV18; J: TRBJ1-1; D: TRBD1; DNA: TGTGCCAGCTCACCCCAGACAGGGACTAGCACTGAAGCTTTCTTT; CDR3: CASSPQTGTSTEAFF
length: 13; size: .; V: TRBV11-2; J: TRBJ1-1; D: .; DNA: TGTGCCAGCAGCTTATCCCCGAACACTGAAGCTTTCTTT; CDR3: CASSLSPNTEAFF
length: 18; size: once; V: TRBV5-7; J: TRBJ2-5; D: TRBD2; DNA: TGTGCCAGCAGCAGGAACAGGGCAGGCGGGGGGAGGCAAGAGACCCAGTACTTC; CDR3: CASSRNRAGGGRQETQYF
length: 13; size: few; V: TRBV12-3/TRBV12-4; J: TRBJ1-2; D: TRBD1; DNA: TGTGCCAGCAGTGGGACAGGGGCCTATGGCTACACCTTC; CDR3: CASSGTGAYGYTF
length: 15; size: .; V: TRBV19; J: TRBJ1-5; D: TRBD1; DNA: TGTGCCAGTAGTGCGGCCAGGGGGCTCAATCAGCCCCAGCATTTT; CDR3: CASSAARGLNQPQHF
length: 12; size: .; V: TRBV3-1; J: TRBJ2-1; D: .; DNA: TGTGCTACCGGGACTCCGTACAATGAGCAGTTCTTC; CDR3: CATGTPYNEQFF
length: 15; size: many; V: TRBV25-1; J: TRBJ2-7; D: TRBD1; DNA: TGTGCCAGCAGTGCCTCGAACAGGGGCGCCTACGAGCAGTACTTC; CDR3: CASSASNRGAYEQYF
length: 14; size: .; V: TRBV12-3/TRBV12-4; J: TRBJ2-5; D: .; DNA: TGTGCCAGCAGTTTTCCGGCAGGACAAGAGACCCAGTACTTC; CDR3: CASSFPAGQETQYF